The 8 T cell receptor beta chains below come from one sample, sequenced in a study of PD-L1 blockade in urothelial cancer. Using immunoSEQ multiplex PCR, the repertoire was profiled, and TCRdb retains in-frame clones only, with some absent. The table lists more than 75,000 clones, roughly 89% of them singletons. Documented time point: pretreatment peripheral blood. The sample consisted of PBMCs, taken around atezolizumab (anti-PD-L1) treatment. These receptors were taken from a man aged 55 to 70 with urothelial cancer.

The CDR3 is CASSVQGGNTEAFF. CDR3 DNA sequence: TGTGCCAGCAGCGTCCAGGGGGGGAACACTGAAGCTTTCTTT. The chain couples TRBV9 to TRBJ1-1; 7 bases line up with TRBD1. J gave up 1 base and V 2 bases, and 2 bases lay outside the gene matches. Germline-derived CDR1 and CDR2 are SGDLS and YYNGEE. This CDR3 region has 14 residues.

The chain is built from TRBV19 and TRBJ2-5; D possibly corresponds to TRBD1 (6 bases). The CDR3 extends over 13 amino acids. Germline V lookup: CDR1 LNHDA, CDR2 SQIVND (reference sequence). V shed 5 bases and J shed 2 bases, with 9 bases lying between them. Written as DNA, the CDR3 is TGTGCCAGTAGTCTCCAGGGGCAAGAGACCCAGTACTTC. Translation gives CASSLQGQETQYF. Supplemented by reference TRBV19 and TRBJ2-5, the full variable domain reads DGGITQSPKYLFRKEGQNVTLSCEQNLNHDAMYWYRQDPGQGLRLIYYSQIVNDFQKGDIAEGYSVSREKKESFPLTVTSAQKNPTAFYLCASSLQGQETQYFGPGTRLLVL.

V and J are TRBV10-3 and TRBJ1-1; 9 nucleotides agree with TRBD1. J lost 3 bases, V lost 5 bases, and 1 base had no gene match. This CDR3 is built from 13 residues. Per the germline V gene, CDR1 is ENHRY and CDR2 is SYGVKD. Here the CDR3 DNA reads TGTGCCATCAGTAGGACAGGGGACACTGAAGCTTTCTTT. It yields the protein CAISRTGDTEAFF.

The chain joins TRBV12-1 to TRBJ2-3; the listed D gene, TRBD2, was not tested against the DNA. TRBV12-1 is marked as a pseudogene. The CDR3 has 12 residues. Here the CDR3 DNA reads TGTGCCAGCAGCTTTCGAGGGGATACGCAGTATTTT. Translated: CASSFRGDTQYF.

The V call is TRBV4-3, the J call TRBJ2-3, with 9 bases matching TRBD1. The germline CDR1 and CDR2 sequences are LGHNA and YSLEER. The CDR3 has 16 residues. J lost 1 base, V lost 0 bases, and 2 bases had no gene match. The CDR3 DNA is TGCGCCAGCAGCCAAGATCGGACAGGGGGCACAGATACGCAGTATTTT. It specifies CASSQDRTGGTDTQYF.

The chain couples TRBV7-8 to TRBJ2-2; 9 bases line up with TRBD2. The CDR3 runs to 16 residues. Germline-derived CDR1 and CDR2 are SGHVS and FQNEAQ. V trimming: 3 bases; J trimming: 6 bases; junction bases outside the gene matches: 8. This CDR3 is CASSLASGIPSGELFF. The CDR3 DNA reads as TGTGCCAGCAGCTTGGCTAGCGGGATACCATCCGGGGAGCTGTTTTTT.

CDR3 residues: CASSQNPGLATEQYF. In DNA form, the CDR3 reads TGTGCCAGCAGCCAGAATCCGGGACTAGCGACCGAGCAGTACTTC. This chain links TRBV7-2 with TRBJ2-7, with TRBD2 matching 10 bases. Germline assignment: CDR1 SGHTA and CDR2 FQGNSA. The length of the CDR3 is 15 residues. V was clipped by 5 bases and J by 6 bases; unmatched bases: 10.

This chain connects TRBV21-1 to TRBJ2-7; the table's D call, TRBD2, has no DNA check behind it. TRBV21-1 is flagged as a pseudogene. The CDR3 is made up of 15 amino acids. CDR3 region: CASSKVGRGPLQQYF. CDR3 bases: TGTGCCAGCAGCAAAGTAGGGAGGGGCCCGCTCCAGCAGTACTTC.